The following is a TCR beta chain sequence with its context. Antigen: not known. The data were obtained in a study of identical twins. TCRdb re-called the 5' RACE reads with MiXCR, one entry per CDR3 protein. This table holds about 810,000 distinct CDR3 sequences, more than 9% found once. Findings and caveats of the study: Fewer insertions marked abundant cord blood beta clonotypes; young adult naive trended weakly, memory not at all. Zero-insertion analyses might be partly confounded by invariant T cells like MAIT and iNKT. Weaker excess twin sharing was observed in beta out-of-frame sequences. Models underpredicted monozygotic twin sharing of out-of-frame TCR alpha.

With 5 bases removed from V and 8 bases from J, the gap between germline ends came to 13 bases. CDR3 size: 13 residues. These data also formed part of another study, on yellow fever vaccine responses in identical twins.

This chain joins TRBV12-3 or TRBV12-4 and TRBJ1-5; D is unresolved. The sequence derives from a woman between 18 and 30 years old in good health. Sample: PBMCs. The chain's CDR3 is CASSRKDLEPQHF. CDR3 sequence (DNA): TGTGCCAGCAGTCGGAAGGACCTGGAGCCCCAGCATTTT.